This record covers a single T cell receptor beta chain. Its antigen is unknown. Base qualities are not recorded, but no much larger clone differs from it by a single base. The data are from a study of shared clonotypes between healthy human individuals (TCRdb year 2020). With respect to the entire study: The cohort included three men and a couple of women between 18 and 49 years of age. For each donor, three plates each were used for CD4 naive and CD4 memory, two plates were used for CD8 naive, and one plate was used for CD8 memory. To estimate repertoire size and how much clonotypes are shared between individuals, the study performed deep sequencing of blood TCR repertoires from 4 to 6 healthy adults. To increase sequencing depth and limit assay-specific biases, different laboratories used diverse techniques to prepare libraries and sequence TCR repertoires. Per donor, leukapheresis produced somewhere between about 0.9 and 10 billion PBMCs.

The paper as a whole reports these results and caveats: Higher generation probabilities were observed for clonotypes shared by all four sorted-subset donors than for non-shared clonotypes. Across several donors, around 5.4% of naive CD4, 3% to 4% of naive CD8, around 2.5% of memory CD4, and roughly 0.41% of memory CD8 clonotypes were shared. The small number of donors limited the genetic and exposure-history diversity represented. Sampling was restricted to blood, and TCR repertoires in tissues likely differ from the TCR repertoires found in blood. Pairwise subsampling indicated that sequencing depth was expected to affect the degree of clonotype sharing among donors. Naive subsets generally had larger estimated clonotype richness than memory subsets. Incomplete sequencing was indicated by rarefaction of sorted-subset datasets, despite the large sequencing depth.

Using the deep immunoSEQ assay, TCR CDR3 regions were amplified from genomic DNA by multiplex PCR. Extracted genomic DNA from each cell subset was spread evenly across all wells of several immunoSEQ 96-well plates, with each plate serving as a replicate. For sorted subsets, each replicate PCR was loaded with roughly 0.2 ug genomic DNA, equivalent to about 33,000 T cell genomes. Purified libraries were quantified with a Qubit 3.0 fluorometer, sized on a Bioanalyzer 2100, and re-quantified with the KAPA Library Quantification kit. A separate single-read 150-cycle Illumina NextSeq 550 flow cell was used to sequence each immunoSEQ 96-well plate. The paper's processing steps were these. Because only junctional sequences without quality scores were contained in the immunoSEQ output, filtering matching that applied to full-length reads could not be performed. To assign V/J genes and CDR3, sequences were annotated against IMGT germline references using PyIR, a Python wrapper for IgBLAST v1.9. Reads were removed for weak V/J assignments (E-value above 1e-6), missing CDR3, stop codons, out-of-frame junctions, or ambiguous translated residues. V3J clonotypes were defined by identical inferred V gene, J gene, and CDR3 amino acid sequence. The percentage overlap between two repertoires was calculated by dividing the number of shared unique clonotypes by the size of the smaller repertoire. Repertoire richness was assessed with RTK rarefaction, the Chao1 estimator, and Recon v2.1 estimates of unobserved clonotypes. Generation probabilities were computed with OLGA for all TCRbeta clonotypes obtained by the gDNA method from several donors. Entries here come from immuneACCESS through TCRdb and include only in-frame sequences with V and J called. Some clones fail to appear in such tables; in the studies checked, an unresolved V gene covers under half of the shortfall, and the cause of the remainder is unknown. For V, J and clone size, that table is used; D and trimming come from the DNA. The table for this sample lists some 2,400,000 clones; around 95% of them were counted only once. The ten top clones hold around 0.13% of the sample.

From the cysteine up to the phenylalanine, the CDR3 has a length of 15 residues. Only the CDR3 portion is preserved as DNA: 45 bases, with reading frame beginning at the first base. V is pared back by 5 bases and J by 0 bases, with 12 bases lying between the germline termini. Reading the germline V gene gives CDR1 SGHRS and CDR2 YFSETQ. The donors were healthy, HIV-negative adults who had no recently reported acute infections or vaccinations. All donors were Caucasian adults living in Nashville, Tennessee, USA. Magnetic negative selection was used to enrich CD4+ T cells, after which naive cells were positively selected on CD45RA and the negative fraction became the memory subset. Blood was collected by leukapheresis, and PBMCs were isolated by Ficoll-Histopaque density gradient centrifugation and then cryopreserved in liquid nitrogen vapor phase. Analytical flow cytometry was used to check the purity and quantity of each magnetically sorted T cell population. Genomic DNA was isolated from every sorted fraction and measured by UV absorbance on a Nanodrop 2000c.

This clonotype was obtained from a man aged 18 to 30 in good health. The V and J genes are TRBV5-1 and TRBJ2-1, and the D gene may be TRBD2, 5 bases matching. The sample consisted of naive CD4+ T cells sorted from blood. The cell subset or site label on this specimen signifies: CD45RA+ positively selected. The CDR3 reads CASRDSFLSYNEQFF. The sequence in DNA is TGCGCCAGCAGGGACTCATTTCTCTCCTACAATGAGCAGTTCTTC.